The 21 T cell receptor beta chains below all came from one sample that was sequenced in a study of T-cell memory formation after mild COVID-19. In TCRdb, the 5' RACE reads were re-called with MiXCR into one record per CDR3 protein. The sample includes hundreds of thousands of distinct CDR3 sequences, 15% to 20% seen only once; the top ten take 20% to 25%. Sequencing used PBMCs or a T cell subset sorted from them (not recorded which). The receptors derive from a man aged 18 to 35 who had mild COVID-19 (a few samples of this study predate the infection). Cell type and time point are not known.

J is TRBJ1-1 and V is TRBV11-2; no clear D gene. Per germline, CDR1 SGHAT and CDR2 FQNNGV. The V gene lost 5 bases and the J gene lost 5 bases, with 12 bases spanning the gap. The CDR3 sequence is 13 residues long. CDR3 nucleotides: TGTGCCAGCAGCGAAGGTGCATATACTGAAGCTTTCTTT. Its protein product is CASSEGAYTEAFF.

The sample holds a few counts of this clonotype. The chain combines TRBV25-1 with TRBJ2-3, with a possible D match to TRBD1 (7 bases). CDR3 length: 17 amino acids. V was clipped by 5 bases and J by 1 base, with 19 bases between them. Looked up from germline, CDR1 is MGHDK and CDR2 is SYGVNS. This CDR3 is CASSRREPGGGTDTQYF. DNA of the CDR3: TGTGCCAGCAGTAGGAGGGAGCCAGGGGGAGGCACAGATACGCAGTATTTT.

This clonotype was detected a few times. The CDR3 end shows no conserved phenylalanine or tryptophan, and so a read error is likely. No DNA is shown, since the ends of the CDR3 on it are uncertain; the CDR3 is the one TCRdb lists. The V call is TRBV28, the J call TRBJ2-7; the DNA was not compared with TRBD1, the D call given in the table. 13 amino acids form the CDR3, both terminal residues included. Germline V CDR1 and CDR2: MDHEN, SYDVKM. CDR3 protein: CASSFNAGTGVEA.

This chain uses TRBV7-9 with TRBJ2-3; 8 bases line up with TRBD2. Germline trimming cut 0 bases from V and 6 bases from J; bases unmatched to any gene: 11. Per the germline V gene, CDR1 is SEHNR and CDR2 is FQNEAQ (reference sequence). The CDR3 consists of 17 residues. As DNA, the CDR3 is TGTGCCAGCAGCTTAGCGCTTTCCGGGGGGGCCCAGGATACGCAGTATTTT. Amino acid sequence: CASSLALSGGAQDTQYF.

The chain links TRBV5-1 to TRBJ2-1; no clear D gene. The germline gives CDR1 SGHRS, CDR2 YFSETQ. The CDR3 length is 14 residues. Trimming left V 0 bases short and J 3 bases short, with 7 bases between. The CDR3 nucleotides read TGCGCCAGCAGCTTGGGACGGGTCTACAATGAGCAGTTCTTC. Translation: CASSLGRVYNEQFF. Filled out from reference TRBV5-1 and TRBJ2-1, the complete variable domain reads KAGVTQTPRYLIKTRGQQVTLSCSPISGHRSVSWYQQTPGQGLQFLFEYFSETQRNKGNFPGRFSGRQFSNSRSEMNVSTLELGDSALYLCASSLGRVYNEQFFGPGTRLTVL.

The chain employs TRBV5-1 and TRBJ2-5; 11 nucleotides line up with TRBD2. V shed 1 base and J 2 bases; nucleotides not matched to a gene: 7. The germline V gene has CDR1 SGHRS and CDR2 YFSETQ. The CDR3 is 17 amino acids. The CDR3 here is CASSLSHGTSGQETQYF. CDR3 nucleotides: TGCGCCAGCAGCTTGAGCCACGGGACTAGCGGACAAGAGACCCAGTACTTC.

The chain combines TRBV19 with TRBJ1-5; no firm D call. This CDR3 region has 13 residues. Trimming removed 3 bases from V and 9 bases from J, with 12 bases in between. The germline V gene has CDR1 LNHDA and CDR2 SQIVND (reference sequence). The CDR3 loop is CASSIWRAGPQHF. The CDR3 DNA reads as TGTGCCAGTAGTATTTGGCGGGCGGGGCCCCAGCATTTT. Full variable domain (rest looked up from reference TRBV19 and TRBJ1-5): DGGITQSPKYLFRKEGQNVTLSCEQNLNHDAMYWYRQDPGQGLRLIYYSQIVNDFQKGDIAEGYSVSREKKESFPLTVTSAQKNPTAFYLCASSIWRAGPQHFGDGTRLSIL.

The rearrangement joins TRBV5-1 to TRBJ1-5; D unclear. The CDR3 has 13 amino acids. CDR1 and CDR2 (germline): SGHRS, YFSETQ. The germline V and J ends were trimmed by 4 bases and 7 bases, with 12 bases remaining between them. DNA for the CDR3: TGCGCCAGCAGCCCGGACGGTGGGCAGCCCCAGCATTTT. It yields the protein CASSPDGGQPQHF.

This clonotype was recorded once. The V gene is TRBV12-3 or TRBV12-4, the J gene TRBJ1-2; no reliable D call. Trimming cost V 3 bases and J 2 bases, with 4 bases left between them. The CDR3 runs 12 residues. The CDR3 region is CASSFFNYGYTF. CDR3 DNA sequence: TGTGCCAGCAGTTTTTTCAACTATGGCTACACCTTC.

In its sample, this clonotype was seen a few times. The chain recombines TRBV12-3 or TRBV12-4 with TRBJ2-1; 15 positions agree with TRBD2. The CDR3 runs 16 residues. V was clipped by 10 bases and J by 7 bases; unmatched bases: 11. Here the CDR3 reads CATGLAGGHRGNEQFF. Written as DNA, the CDR3 is TGTGCCACTGGACTAGCGGGGGGGCATCGAGGGAATGAGCAGTTCTTC.

At least ten counts were recorded for this clonotype. This chain joins TRBV6-2 or TRBV6-3 and TRBJ2-7; 10 bases match TRBD1. The length of the CDR3 is 15 residues. Germline V gene sequence: CDR1 MNHEY, CDR2 SVGEGT. The junction had 4 bases not matched to a gene; V was cut back by 4 bases and J by 1 base. This CDR3 is CASSSWDRGSYEQYV. The CDR3 bases are TGTGCCAGCAGTTCCTGGGACAGGGGTTCCTACGAGCAGTACGTC.

The rearrangement links TRBV7-2 to TRBJ2-7; possibly TRBD1 for D (6 bases). Germline V gene sequence: CDR1 SGHTA, CDR2 FQGNSA. Trimming cost V 3 bases and J 6 bases, with 15 bases left between them. This CDR3 contains 14 residues. CDR3 region: CASSFDATGLEQYF. The CDR3 DNA sequence: TGTGCCAGCAGCTTCGACGCCACAGGGCTCGAGCAGTACTTC.

This chain connects TRBV28 to TRBJ2-7; 8 positions match TRBD1. The trim removed 6 bases at V and 7 bases at J, leaving 11 bases unmatched. There are 14 residues in the CDR3. Germline V gene sequence: CDR1 MDHEN, CDR2 SYDVKM. The CDR3 loop is CASRDGQGIGEQYV. In nucleotides, the CDR3 is TGTGCCAGCAGGGACGGACAGGGAATAGGGGAGCAGTACGTC.

The V and J genes are TRBV11-3 and TRBJ2-4, with TRBD1 matching over 9 bases. There are 18 residues in the CDR3. V gave up 1 base and J gave up 0 bases; unmatched junction bases: 7. Per the germline V gene, CDR1 is SGHNT and CDR2 is YENEEA. CDR3 region: CASSLGGTGPLAKNIQYF. DNA for the CDR3: TGTGCCAGCAGCTTAGGGGGGACAGGGCCTCTAGCCAAAAACATTCAGTACTTC.

This clonotype was seen more than once but under ten times. V gene TRBV3-1 combines with J gene TRBJ1-1; D uncertain. CDR1 LGHDT and CDR2 YNNKEL come from the germline V gene (reference sequence). The CDR3 loop spans 14 amino acids. V dropped 0 bases and J dropped 1 base, with 6 bases sitting between them. The CDR3 protein is CASSQDLWNTEAFF. Written as DNA, the CDR3 is TGTGCCAGCAGCCAAGATCTATGGAACACTGAAGCTTTCTTT.

The sample holds many counts of this clonotype. The genes are TRBV4-2 and TRBJ2-3; the D gene is possibly TRBD2 (7 bases). Trimming stripped 0 bases from V and 4 bases from J, with 14 bases between. The germline V gene encodes CDR1 LGHNA and CDR2 YNFKEQ. The CDR3 has 16 residues. The CDR3 is CASSQDLGGAPDTQYF. CDR3 sequence (DNA): TGTGCCAGCAGCCAAGATTTAGGGGGGGCCCCAGATACGCAGTATTTT.

This clonotype was seen more than once but under ten times. The genes are TRBV4-2 and TRBJ2-7, with TRBD2 matching 8 bases. V was clipped by 0 bases and J by 3 bases; unmatched bases: 10. The CDR3 is 17 amino acids. Germline V gives CDR1 LGHNA, CDR2 YNFKEQ. The CDR3 DNA reads as TGTGCCAGCAGCCAAGAGGGAGCCCTAGCGGGTAACTACGAGCAGTACTTC. Translation gives CASSQEGALAGNYEQYF.

This clonotype was detected only a few times. Here the CDR3 DNA reads TGCGCCAGCAGCATACGACAGGGTGGCCCCGGGGAGCTGTTTTTT. This codes for CASSIRQGGPGELFF. This chain joins TRBV5-1 and TRBJ2-2; TRBD1 agrees at 7 bases. Trimming at V came to 4 bases and at J to 6 bases, leaving 9 bases not matched to a gene. This CDR3 has 15 residues. Germline V gene sequence: CDR1 SGHRS, CDR2 YFSETQ. The complete variable domain, with remaining parts taken from reference TRBV5-1 and TRBJ2-2, reads KAGVTQTPRYLIKTRGQQVTLSCSPISGHRSVSWYQQTPGQGLQFLFEYFSETQRNKGNFPGRFSGRQFSNSRSEMNVSTLELGDSALYLCASSIRQGGPGELFFGEGSRLTVL.

This clonotype has only a few counts. This chain connects TRBV5-1 to TRBJ2-3; 7 bases map to TRBD1. Trimming took 2 bases from V and 1 from J; bases not matched to a gene: 4. CDR3 size: 15 residues. From germline, CDR1 is SGHRS and CDR2 YFSETQ. The CDR3 spells CASSFQGVGTDTQYF. CDR3 in DNA: TGCGCCAGCAGCTTTCAGGGGGTCGGCACAGATACGCAGTATTTT.

This clonotype showed up just a few times. This chain connects TRBV7-9 to TRBJ2-1; no clear D. V shed 5 bases and J shed 6 bases, with 8 bases lying between them. This CDR3 is 12 amino acids long. Germline CDR1 reads SEHNR; CDR2 reads FQNEAQ (reference sequence). The CDR3 coding sequence is TGTGCCAGCAGCGAGGCGCGCAATGAGCAGTTCTTC. This sequence encodes CASSEARNEQFF. The variable domain in full, completed from reference TRBV7-9 and TRBJ2-1, reads DTGVSQNPRHKITKRGQNVTFRCDPISEHNRLYWYRQTLGQGPEFLTYFQNEAQLEKSRLLSDRFSAERPKGSFSTLEIQRTEQGDSAMYLCASSEARNEQFFGPGTRLTVL.

The V and J genes are TRBV7-2 and TRBJ2-3, with TRBD2 matching 8 bases. Looked up from germline, CDR1 is SGHTA and CDR2 is FQGNSA. The CDR3 totals 18 residues. V was pared by 0 bases and J by 6 bases, with 14 bases of the junction left unmatched. The CDR3 loop is CASSLAHRGGPGGDTQYF. The CDR3 nucleotides read TGTGCCAGCAGCTTAGCGCATCGGGGGGGACCCGGTGGCGATACGCAGTATTTT. Complete variable domain (other parts from reference TRBV7-2 and TRBJ2-3): GAGVSQSPSNKVTEKGKDVELRCDPISGHTALYWYRQSLGQGLEFLIYFQGNSAPDKSGLPSDRFSAERTGGSVSTLTIQRTQQEDSAVYLCASSLAHRGGPGGDTQYFGPGTRLTVL.